The rows below give T cell receptor beta chains drawn from one sample of a study of blood T cell repertoires in COVID-19. Generated by immunoSEQ multiplex PCR, the TCRdb table keeps only in-frame clones and is missing some. The sample lists roughly 40,000 clones, over 90% seen once, with 4.5% to 6.5% in the top ten. The sequencing input was peripheral blood. Source of these receptors: a human donor in a cohort sampled during active COVID-19. Both conserved end residues are part of each CDR3. Each record gives: J gene, CDR3 length, D gene, clone size, V gene, CDR3 DNA, CDR3 protein. D genes are given only for firm matches. Expanded clones are given a class, and other clones once, few, many or no size at all.

J gene: TRBJ1-3
CDR3 length: 14
D gene: .
clone size: .
V gene: TRBV5-6
CDR3 DNA: TGTGCCAGCAGCCCGAGGACCGTCAGCGGCACCATATATTTT
CDR3 protein: CASSPRTVSGTIYF

J gene: TRBJ1-4
CDR3 length: 14
D gene: TRBD1
clone size: .
V gene: TRBV28
CDR3 DNA: TGTGCCAGCAGTCTAGGGGACAGGGGCGAAAAACTGTTTTTT
CDR3 protein: CASSLGDRGEKLFF

J gene: TRBJ1-2
CDR3 length: 11
D gene: .
clone size: .
V gene: TRBV29-1
CDR3 DNA: TGCAGTGTCGCTGCAGGGAAAGGCTACACCTTC
CDR3 protein: CSVAAGKGYTF

J gene: TRBJ2-2
CDR3 length: 17
D gene: TRBD2
clone size: .
V gene: TRBV6-6
CDR3 DNA: TGTGCCAGCAGTCCCCGACTAGCACGATGGAACACCGGGGAGCTGTTTTTT
CDR3 protein: CASSPRLARWNTGELFF

J gene: TRBJ2-7
CDR3 length: 13
D gene: TRBD1
clone size: .
V gene: TRBV29-1
CDR3 DNA: TGCAGCGTCAAGACAGGGGAATCCTACGAGCAGTACTTC
CDR3 protein: CSVKTGESYEQYF

J gene: TRBJ2-7
CDR3 length: 13
D gene: .
clone size: few
V gene: TRBV7-6
CDR3 DNA: TGTGCCAGCAGCCCCCCAGGGAACTACGAGCAGTACTTC
CDR3 protein: CASSPPGNYEQYF

J gene: TRBJ2-5
CDR3 length: 13
D gene: TRBD1
clone size: .
V gene: TRBV10-1
CDR3 DNA: TGCGCCAGCAGTGGCAGGGGGCAAGAGACCCAGTACTTC
CDR3 protein: CASSGRGQETQYF

J gene: TRBJ1-1
CDR3 length: 14
D gene: TRBD1
clone size: .
V gene: TRBV5-1
CDR3 DNA: TGCGCCAGCAGCTTGGACCAGGGGGTCACTGAAGCTTTCTTT
CDR3 protein: CASSLDQGVTEAFF

J gene: TRBJ2-5
CDR3 length: 16
D gene: TRBD2
clone size: .
V gene: TRBV5-6
CDR3 DNA: TGTGCCAGCAGCCGACGTAGCGGGACATACCAAGAGACCCAGTACTTC
CDR3 protein: CASSRRSGTYQETQYF

J gene: TRBJ1-4
CDR3 length: 14
D gene: .
clone size: .
V gene: TRBV9
CDR3 DNA: TGTGCCAGCTCTCGGGGGGATAGTAATGAAAAACTGTTTTTT
CDR3 protein: CASSRGDSNEKLFF

J gene: TRBJ1-5
CDR3 length: 16
D gene: TRBD1
clone size: once
V gene: TRBV7-2
CDR3 DNA: TGTGCCAGCAGCTTAGCCGGGACAGGGGGGGACGCAGCCCAGCATTTT
CDR3 protein: CASSLAGTGGDAAQHF

J gene: TRBJ2-5
CDR3 length: 12
D gene: .
clone size: .
V gene: TRBV7-9
CDR3 DNA: TGTGCCAGCAGCTTATCAGGGCGGGACCAGTACTTC
CDR3 protein: CASSLSGRDQYF

J gene: TRBJ2-2
CDR3 length: 15
D gene: TRBD2
clone size: .
V gene: TRBV7-9
CDR3 DNA: TGTGCCAGCAGCTTAGTCGGCGGGAGGGCCGGGGAGCTGTTTTTT
CDR3 protein: CASSLVGGRAGELFF

J gene: TRBJ2-1
CDR3 length: 11
D gene: .
clone size: .
V gene: TRBV6-2/TRBV6-3
CDR3 DNA: TGTGCCAGCAGCACCGGCAATGAGCAGTTCTTC
CDR3 protein: CASSTGNEQFF

J gene: TRBJ1-1
CDR3 length: 14
D gene: TRBD1
clone size: .
V gene: TRBV2
CDR3 DNA: TGTGCCAGCAATAAGGACAGGGGCCCACTTGAAGCTTTCTTT
CDR3 protein: CASNKDRGPLEAFF

J gene: TRBJ1-2
CDR3 length: 14
D gene: TRBD1
clone size: .
V gene: TRBV3-1/TRBV3-2
CDR3 DNA: TGTGCCAGCAGCCAAGTGACAGGGGGCGTTGGCTACACCTTC
CDR3 protein: CASSQVTGGVGYTF

J gene: TRBJ2-7
CDR3 length: 13
D gene: TRBD1
clone size: .
V gene: TRBV4-3
CDR3 DNA: TGCGCCAGCAGCTCACGGACAGGGAACGAGCAGTACTTC
CDR3 protein: CASSSRTGNEQYF

J gene: TRBJ2-7
CDR3 length: 16
D gene: TRBD2
clone size: .
V gene: TRBV12-5
CDR3 DNA: TGTGCTAGTGGTTTGGTACTCAGGCGGGAGGTCCACGAGCAGTACTTC
CDR3 protein: CASGLVLRREVHEQYF

J gene: TRBJ2-7
CDR3 length: 15
D gene: TRBD1
clone size: .
V gene: TRBV4-3
CDR3 DNA: TGCGCCAGCAGCCCACGGACAGGACCACGCTACGAGCAGTACTTC
CDR3 protein: CASSPRTGPRYEQYF

J gene: TRBJ2-5
CDR3 length: 14
D gene: TRBD2
clone size: .
V gene: TRBV3-1/TRBV3-2
CDR3 DNA: TGTGCCAGCAGTCACTTGGCGGGAGAGGAGACCCAGTACTTC
CDR3 protein: CASSHLAGEETQYF

J gene: TRBJ1-1
CDR3 length: 14
D gene: .
clone size: .
V gene: TRBV27
CDR3 DNA: TGTGCCAGCAGTCTGACACTTGGTGGGACTGAAGCTTTCTTT
CDR3 protein: CASSLTLGGTEAFF

J gene: TRBJ2-7
CDR3 length: 16
D gene: TRBD2
clone size: .
V gene: TRBV9
CDR3 DNA: TGTGCCAGCAGCGTAGCTAAGACTAGCGGGAGTGGCGAGCAGTACTTC
CDR3 protein: CASSVAKTSGSGEQYF

J gene: TRBJ2-3
CDR3 length: 13
D gene: .
clone size: few
V gene: TRBV2
CDR3 DNA: TGTGCCAGCGATTCGGGGGGCACAGATACGCAGTATTTT
CDR3 protein: CASDSGGTDTQYF

J gene: TRBJ2-5
CDR3 length: 14
D gene: TRBD1
clone size: .
V gene: TRBV10-2
CDR3 DNA: TGCGCCAGCAAAAGGGACAGGAACCAAGAGACCCAGTACTTC
CDR3 protein: CASKRDRNQETQYF

J gene: TRBJ2-4
CDR3 length: 13
D gene: .
clone size: .
V gene: TRBV7-8
CDR3 DNA: TGTGCCAGCAGCTTAGAAGGACATGGCATTCAGTACTTC
CDR3 protein: CASSLEGHGIQYF

J gene: TRBJ2-2
CDR3 length: 16
D gene: .
clone size: few
V gene: TRBV5-1
CDR3 DNA: TGCGCCAGCAGCTTGGATACACAGGGCCTCACCGGGGAGCTGTTTTTT
CDR3 protein: CASSLDTQGLTGELFF

J gene: TRBJ1-2
CDR3 length: 15
D gene: .
clone size: .
V gene: TRBV2
CDR3 DNA: TGTGCCAGCAGTGAAGTGGGCGCCAGGTCGATCGGCTACACCTTC
CDR3 protein: CASSEVGARSIGYTF

J gene: TRBJ1-1
CDR3 length: 18
D gene: TRBD1
clone size: .
V gene: TRBV7-2
CDR3 DNA: TGTGCCAGCAGCTTATTTTTTATGGGGACAGGGTCCCACACTGAAGCTTTCTTT
CDR3 protein: CASSLFFMGTGSHTEAFF

J gene: TRBJ2-4
CDR3 length: 17
D gene: TRBD2
clone size: .
V gene: TRBV9
CDR3 DNA: TGTGCCAGCAGCGTCGCGGTGGGTAGCGGGAGCTCGGACATTCAGTACTTC
CDR3 protein: CASSVAVGSGSSDIQYF

J gene: TRBJ2-1
CDR3 length: 16
D gene: TRBD2
clone size: .
V gene: TRBV27
CDR3 DNA: TGTGCCAGCAGTGCCGGGACTAGCGGGAGTATAAATGAGCAGTTCTTC
CDR3 protein: CASSAGTSGSINEQFF

J gene: TRBJ1-2
CDR3 length: 15
D gene: TRBD1
clone size: .
V gene: TRBV19
CDR3 DNA: TGTGCCAGTAGTCCCGGGACAGCCACTAACTATGGCTACACCTTC
CDR3 protein: CASSPGTATNYGYTF

J gene: TRBJ1-5
CDR3 length: 17
D gene: TRBD1
clone size: .
V gene: TRBV12-5
CDR3 DNA: TGTGCTAGTGCCTCAAGACAGGGATGGGATGACAATCAGCCCCAGCATTTT
CDR3 protein: CASASRQGWDDNQPQHF

J gene: TRBJ2-1
CDR3 length: 16
D gene: TRBD2
clone size: .
V gene: TRBV4-3
CDR3 DNA: TGCGCCAGCAGCCAAGATCTGGGACTAGCCCGGAGTGAGCAGTTCTTC
CDR3 protein: CASSQDLGLARSEQFF

J gene: TRBJ2-1
CDR3 length: 15
D gene: TRBD2
clone size: .
V gene: TRBV5-1
CDR3 DNA: TGCGCCAGCAGCGGGGCGGGGGTAGAGGGGAATGAGCAGTTCTTC
CDR3 protein: CASSGAGVEGNEQFF

J gene: TRBJ2-7
CDR3 length: 13
D gene: TRBD1
clone size: .
V gene: TRBV2
CDR3 DNA: TGTGCCAGCAGTGTGACAGGGGGTGGCGAGCAGTACTTC
CDR3 protein: CASSVTGGGEQYF

J gene: TRBJ2-5
CDR3 length: 13
D gene: .
clone size: .
V gene: TRBV7-3
CDR3 DNA: TGTGCCAGCAGCACAGGGTCCCAAGAGACCCAGTACTTC
CDR3 protein: CASSTGSQETQYF

J gene: TRBJ2-2
CDR3 length: 15
D gene: .
clone size: .
V gene: TRBV11-3
CDR3 DNA: TGTGCCAGCAGCGATCCGGGACTGAACACCGGGGAGCTGTTTTTT
CDR3 protein: CASSDPGLNTGELFF

J gene: TRBJ2-1
CDR3 length: 16
D gene: TRBD2
clone size: few
V gene: TRBV9
CDR3 DNA: TGTGCCAGCAGCACCGGGACTAGCGGGGGCTACAATGAGCAGTTCTTC
CDR3 protein: CASSTGTSGGYNEQFF

J gene: TRBJ2-3
CDR3 length: 20
D gene: TRBD2
clone size: .
V gene: TRBV28
CDR3 DNA: TGTGCCAGCAGTCCTGGGACTAGCGGGAGTGTGAAGCGCCGAACAGATACGCAGTATTTT
CDR3 protein: CASSPGTSGSVKRRTDTQYF

J gene: TRBJ2-1
CDR3 length: 13
D gene: TRBD1
clone size: .
V gene: TRBV7-2
CDR3 DNA: TGTGCCAGCAGCTGGGGACAGGGGGGTGAGCAGTTCTTC
CDR3 protein: CASSWGQGGEQFF

J gene: TRBJ1-2
CDR3 length: 14
D gene: .
clone size: .
V gene: TRBV7-2
CDR3 DNA: TGTGCCAGCAGCTTAGAAATAGGGGACTATGGCTACACCTTC
CDR3 protein: CASSLEIGDYGYTF

J gene: TRBJ1-2
CDR3 length: 15
D gene: TRBD1
clone size: .
V gene: TRBV7-2
CDR3 DNA: TGTGCCAGCAGCTTAGAGCCAGGGGGAGCCTATGGCTACACCTTC
CDR3 protein: CASSLEPGGAYGYTF

J gene: TRBJ1-5
CDR3 length: 15
D gene: .
clone size: .
V gene: TRBV2
CDR3 DNA: TGTGCCAGCAGCTTTGTAGACAATAGCAATCAGCCCCAGCATTTT
CDR3 protein: CASSFVDNSNQPQHF

J gene: TRBJ2-3
CDR3 length: 15
D gene: TRBD2
clone size: once
V gene: TRBV27
CDR3 DNA: TGTGCCAGCAGTTCAAGCGGGACTAGCGGGAGGGCCCTGTATTTT
CDR3 protein: CASSSSGTSGRALYF

J gene: TRBJ2-7
CDR3 length: 18
D gene: .
clone size: .
V gene: TRBV5-4
CDR3 DNA: TGTGCCAGCAGCGCCCGGCGACATGTGTCGGGAGCGACCTACGAGCAGTACTTC
CDR3 protein: CASSARRHVSGATYEQYF

J gene: TRBJ2-5
CDR3 length: 15
D gene: .
clone size: .
V gene: TRBV11-2
CDR3 DNA: TGTGCCAGCAGCCCTCTACAGGGACCCCAAGAGACCCAGTACTTC
CDR3 protein: CASSPLQGPQETQYF

J gene: TRBJ2-5
CDR3 length: 14
D gene: TRBD1
clone size: .
V gene: TRBV7-9
CDR3 DNA: TGTGCCAGCAGCTACGGACAGGGTAGGGAGACCCAGTACTTC
CDR3 protein: CASSYGQGRETQYF

J gene: TRBJ2-3
CDR3 length: 14
D gene: TRBD2
clone size: .
V gene: TRBV7-3
CDR3 DNA: TGTGCCAGCAGCTTGGGAGCGGGGGCCTTATTAAAGTATTTT
CDR3 protein: CASSLGAGALLKYF

J gene: TRBJ2-1
CDR3 length: 15
D gene: TRBD1
clone size: .
V gene: TRBV6-5
CDR3 DNA: TGTGCCACGACAGGGGAAGGACGGTCCTACAATGAGCAGTTCTTC
CDR3 protein: CATTGEGRSYNEQFF

J gene: TRBJ2-5
CDR3 length: 14
D gene: .
clone size: .
V gene: TRBV28
CDR3 DNA: TGTGCCAGCAGATCTTATAAGAACGGGGGGACCCAGTACTTC
CDR3 protein: CASRSYKNGGTQYF